Sequencing of this T cell receptor beta chain was carried out in a study of CD8+CD57+ T cells in acquired aplastic anemia. Genomic DNA provided the template from which TCR beta VDJ and CDR3 profiles were obtained. TCRdb re-derived calls from the reads in MiXCR, one entry per CDR3 protein. This sample has 180,000 or so distinct CDR3 sequences, with under 50% found just once. Notes on the study in general: CD8+ Simpson's diversity showed no significant patient-control difference. There were approximately 27 CD8+ CDR3 sequences that occurred in both patients and controls.

Trimming removed 1 base from V and 6 bases from J; junction bases left unmatched: 8. Germline lookup yields CDR1 KGHSY and CDR2 FQNENV. This CDR3 contains 16 residues. A note on this clonotype: The target antigen is unknown. It may be a read error: a sequence one base away is much more abundant.

CD8+CD57+ cell expansion, shown by flow cytometry, had occurred in the patients selected for sequencing. A severe acquired aplastic anemia diagnosis applied to all patients. By the time of blood sampling, patients had still received no therapy. The receptor's source is a human donor with aplastic anemia. The chain links TRBV16 to TRBJ2-7; 11 nucleotides match TRBD2. The specimen sequenced was sorted CD4+, CD8+, or CD8+CD57+ T cells (not recorded which) from PBMCs. The CDR3 nucleotides read TGTGCCAGCAGCCAATATCTGGCTAGCGGGGGGTGCGAGCAGTACTTC. This codes for CASSQYLASGGCEQYF.